One sample yielded the 10 T cell receptor beta chains listed below, sequenced in a study of shared clonotypes between healthy human individuals. TCRdb's copy holds only in-frame clones and misses some; the assay was immunoSEQ multiplex PCR. The sample lists 2 million to 3 million clones, 93% occurring once. Specimen: naive CD4+ T cells from PBMCs. Described subset: CD45RA+ positively selected. These receptor sequences come from a man aged 18 to 30 in good health. Some clones in this sample may be carry-over from other donors' samples.

V is TRBV10-3 and J is TRBJ2-7; TRBD2 agrees at 11 bases. Germline V CDR1 and CDR2: ENHRY, SYGVKD. The CDR3 runs 18 residues. V dropped 6 bases and J dropped 0; count of bases not matched to a gene: 13. CDR3 nucleotide sequence: TGTGCCATCAGCCACGGACTAGCGGGCTTCCCGAGCTCCTACGAGCAGTACTTC. This encodes CAISHGLAGFPSSYEQYF.

The rearrangement links TRBV5-8 to TRBJ2-1; 13 nucleotides align to TRBD2. The V segment lost 4 bases and the J segment 3 bases; nucleotides outside the gene matches: 10. The V gene's germline CDR1 is SGHTS and CDR2 YDEGEE. The CDR3 is made up of 18 amino acids. CDR3 sequence: CASSQLGTSGDYYNEQFF. The CDR3 DNA is TGTGCCAGCAGCCAGTTGGGGACTAGCGGGGATTACTACAATGAGCAGTTCTTC. Looking up the rest from reference TRBV5-8 and TRBJ2-1 gives the full variable domain: EAGVTQSPTHLIKTRGQQATLRCSPISGHTSVYWYQQALGLGLQFLLWYDEGEERNRGNFPPRFSGRQFPNYSSELNVNALELEDSALYLCASSQLGTSGDYYNEQFFGPGTRLTVL.

V usage is TRBV28 and J usage is TRBJ1-2, with D perhaps matching TRBD1 (6 bases). Per germline, CDR1 MDHEN and CDR2 SYDVKM. The CDR3 spans 14 residues. Trimming removed 4 bases at V and 2 bases at J, with 11 bases between. CDR3 in amino acids: CASSSGDLNYGYTF. DNA for the CDR3: TGTGCCAGCAGTTCAGGGGATCTAAACTATGGCTACACCTTC.

The chain has TRBV5-1 and TRBJ2-1; TRBD2 aligns across 11 bases. Germline CDR1 and CDR2: SGHRS and YFSETQ. J was trimmed by 4 bases and V by 5 bases; bases with no gene match: 11. The CDR3 spans 17 residues. Here the CDR3 DNA reads TGCGCCAGCAGTCTGGAGTTAGCGGGAGGGGGATACAATGAGCAGTTCTTC. It translates to CASSLELAGGGYNEQFF.

The genes are TRBV7-2 and TRBJ2-1, with TRBD1 identical over 10 bases. CDR3 length: 19 amino acids. CDR1 SGHTA and CDR2 FQGNSA come from the germline V gene. Trimming took 4 bases from V and 3 from J; bases not matched to a gene: 15. The chain's CDR3 is CASSSVPGQGRGLYNEQFF. The CDR3 region has the DNA TGTGCCAGCAGCTCGGTGCCGGGACAGGGGCGAGGGCTCTACAATGAGCAGTTCTTC.

The chain has TRBV6-5 and TRBJ2-1, with 16 bases lining up with TRBD2. The CDR3 contains 15 residues. Germline V gene lookup returns CDR1 MNHEY and CDR2 SVGAGI. The J segment lost 16 bases and the V segment lost 0 bases, leaving 6 bases of the junction unmatched. This chain's CDR3 is CASSYSPGLAGGPFF. The DNA of the CDR3 is TGTGCCAGCAGTTACTCGCCGGGACTAGCGGGAGGGCCTTTCTTC.

The chain uses TRBV28 and TRBJ2-5, with D possibly matching TRBD1 (6 bases). The CDR3 runs 14 residues. V lost 5 bases to trimming and J lost 1 base, with 11 bases between them. The V gene's germline CDR1 is MDHEN and CDR2 SYDVKM. CDR3 region: CASSTGLIQETQYF. For the CDR3, the DNA is TGTGCCAGCAGTACAGGGCTCATCCAAGAGACCCAGTACTTC.

The chain links TRBV5-4 to TRBJ2-5, with TRBD2 identical over 10 bases. Germline CDR1 is SGHNT and CDR2 is YYREEE (reference sequence). V dropped 3 bases and J dropped 4; count of bases not matched to a gene: 6. The CDR3 is made up of 15 amino acids. The DNA of the CDR3 is TGTGCCAGCAGCTCTCTAGCGGGAGAGGGAGAGACCCAGTACTTC. Encoded protein: CASSSLAGEGETQYF.

The chain links TRBV2 to TRBJ2-3; D possibly corresponds to TRBD2 (6 bases). Germline CDR1 SNHLY, CDR2 FYNNEI. The length of the CDR3 is 14 residues. The V end lost 6 bases, the J end lost 2 bases, and 12 bases lay between the germline ends. CDR3 DNA: TGTGCCAGCAGGAGACTAGAAACCACAGATACGCAGTATTTT. Translation gives CASRRLETTDTQYF.

The gene calls are TRBV7-2 and TRBJ2-7, with D hard to call. Trimming stripped 6 bases from V and 5 bases from J, with 17 bases between. CDR3 length: 14 residues. Germline V lookup: CDR1 SGHTA, CDR2 FQGNSA. CDR3 loop: CASSPGFASDEQYF. As DNA, the CDR3 is TGTGCCAGCAGTCCTGGATTCGCCTCGGACGAGCAGTACTTC.